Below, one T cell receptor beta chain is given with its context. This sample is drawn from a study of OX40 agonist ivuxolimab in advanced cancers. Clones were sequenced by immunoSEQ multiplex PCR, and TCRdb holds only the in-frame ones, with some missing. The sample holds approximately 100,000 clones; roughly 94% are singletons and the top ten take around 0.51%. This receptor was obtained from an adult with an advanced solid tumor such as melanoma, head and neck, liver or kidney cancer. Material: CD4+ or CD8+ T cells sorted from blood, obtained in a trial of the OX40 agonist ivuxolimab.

CDR3 sequence reads: CASSSEGETQYF. The CDR3 bases are TGTGCCAGCAGCTCAGAGGGAGAGACCCAGTACTTC. The chain recombines TRBV11-3 with TRBJ2-5; maybe TRBD2 (5 bases). The CDR3 is made up of 12 amino acids. V lost 4 bases and J lost 4, with 7 bases in between. Germline V gene lookup returns CDR1 SGHNT and CDR2 YENEEA.